The table lists the clone carrying this T cell receptor (beta chain) with many counts. Its antigen remains unidentified. The data derive from a study of T cells in Graves' hyperthyroidism and ophthalmopathy. Template material for amplifying TCR beta CDR3 regions consisted of RNA transcripts. With the HTBI primer set, the TCR CDR3 went through a first round of RT-PCR. TCRdb re-called the multiplex PCR reads with MiXCR, one entry per CDR3 protein. This table has hundreds of thousands of distinct CDR3 sequences, under 45% appearing once. V was shortened by 10 bases and J by 2 bases, with 11 bases between the two germline ends. The CDR3 length is 12 residues. Germline CDR1 reads LNHDA; CDR2 reads SQIVND (reference sequence). The study, taken as a whole, reports: Model output signaled ophthalmopathy a median roughly 6 months ahead of onset. Expanded thyroid clonotypes (above 0.001) were mostly also found in blood.

This sequence joins TRBV19 and TRBJ1-1; D uncertain. Material: blood. The receptor was derived from a woman aged 40-49 years with Graves' hyperthyroidism. The CDR3, as DNA: TGTGCCACCACCGGGATTAACACTGAAGCTTTCTTT. Translated: CATTGINTEAFF.